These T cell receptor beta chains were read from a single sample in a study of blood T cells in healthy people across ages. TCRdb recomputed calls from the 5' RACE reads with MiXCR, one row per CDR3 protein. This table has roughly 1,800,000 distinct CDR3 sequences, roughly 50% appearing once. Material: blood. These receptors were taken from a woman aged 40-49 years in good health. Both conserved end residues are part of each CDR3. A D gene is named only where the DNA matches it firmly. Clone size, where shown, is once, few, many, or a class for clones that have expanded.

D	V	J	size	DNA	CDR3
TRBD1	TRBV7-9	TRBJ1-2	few	TGTGCCAGCAGCTCCGGACAGGGGGCTGGGTATGGCTACACCTTC	CASSSGQGAGYGYTF
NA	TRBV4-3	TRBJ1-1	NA	TGCGCCAGCAGCCAAGATCAGTTGTCCGACACTGAAGCTTTCTTT	CASSQDQLSDTEAFF
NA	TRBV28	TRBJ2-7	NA	TGTGCCAGCAGTTACTCGGACGGGCAGTACTTC	CASSYSDGQYF
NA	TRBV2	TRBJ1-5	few	TGTGCCAGCATAGCGCAGGTAAATCAGCCCCAGCATTTT	CASIAQVNQPQHF
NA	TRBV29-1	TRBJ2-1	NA	TGCAGCGTTGGTTACCCGGGACAATACAATGAGCAGTTCTTC	CSVGYPGQYNEQFF
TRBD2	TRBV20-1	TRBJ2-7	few	TGCAGTGCTACAACTAGCGGGGGCTACGAGCAGTACTTC	CSATTSGGYEQYF
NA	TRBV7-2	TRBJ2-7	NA	TGTGCCAGCAGCTTAGGACAGGATCCAACCTACGAGCAGTACTTC	CASSLGQDPTYEQYF
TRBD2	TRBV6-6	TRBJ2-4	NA	TGTGCCAGCAGTTACTCGGCGGGGGTAGGCATTCAGTACTTC	CASSYSAGVGIQYF
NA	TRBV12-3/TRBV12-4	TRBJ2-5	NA	TGTGCCAGCAGTTCTGCCCTCGGGGCGCGGGAGACCCAGTACTTC	CASSSALGARETQYF
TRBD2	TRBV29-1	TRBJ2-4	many	TGCAGCGTTACCCGACTAGCGGGAGCCAAAAACATTCAGTACTTC	CSVTRLAGAKNIQYF
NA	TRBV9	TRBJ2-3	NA	TGTGCCAGCAACACGGGAAAAGATACGCAGTATTTT	CASNTGKDTQYF
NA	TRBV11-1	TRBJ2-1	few	TGTGCCAGCAGCTTAGTTAGTTTAGGCAATGAGCAGTTCTTC	CASSLVSLGNEQFF
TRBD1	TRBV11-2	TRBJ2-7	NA	TGTGCCAGCAGCTCCAGTCCCCCCGGGACAGCCCGATACGAGCAGTACTTC	CASSSSPPGTARYEQYF
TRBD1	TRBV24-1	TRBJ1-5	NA	TGTGCCACCAGTGAAGGGGGCTCGGGCAATCAGCCCCAGCATTTT	CATSEGGSGNQPQHF
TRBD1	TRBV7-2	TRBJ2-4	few	TGTGCCAGCAGCGGAGACAGGGGGCCAGCCAAAAACATTCAGTACTTC	CASSGDRGPAKNIQYF
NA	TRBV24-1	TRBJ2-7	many	TGTGCCACCAGCACGCGGATTCTGAGCTCCTACGAGCAGTACTTC	CATSTRILSSYEQYF
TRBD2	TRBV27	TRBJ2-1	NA	TGTGCCAGCAGTTTATCGGGGACTATCGATGAGCAGTTCTTC	CASSLSGTIDEQFF
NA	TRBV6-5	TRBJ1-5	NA	TGTGCCAGCAGTTACTCGGGAACGGGAGGGCCCCAGCATTTT	CASSYSGTGGPQHF
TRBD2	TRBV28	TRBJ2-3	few	TGTGCCAGTAAATTAGCGGGGGAAACAGATACGCAGTATTTT	CASKLAGETDTQYF
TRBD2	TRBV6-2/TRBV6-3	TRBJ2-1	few	TGTGCCAGCAGAAGCGGGGGGCCTTCCTACAATGAGCAGTTCTTC	CASRSGGPSYNEQFF
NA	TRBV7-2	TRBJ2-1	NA	TGTGCCAGCAGCCTGATTGGGGATGAGCAGTTCTTC	CASSLIGDEQFF
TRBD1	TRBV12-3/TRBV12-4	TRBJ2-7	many	TGTGCCAGCAGTATCGACAGGGGCTCCTACGAGCAGTACTTC	CASSIDRGSYEQYF
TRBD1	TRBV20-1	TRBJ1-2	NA	TGCAGTGCTAGAGTCAGGGAGACAGGGGGTAGGGGCTACACCTTC	CSARVRETGGRGYTF
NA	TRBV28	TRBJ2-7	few	TGTGCCAGCAGTTTACGCACAGGTAGGCTGCAGTCCTCCTACGAGCAGTACTTC	CASSLRTGRLQSSYEQYF
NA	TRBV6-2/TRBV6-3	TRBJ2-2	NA	TGTGCCAGCAGTTACTCTCCGGAAAACACCGGGGAGCTGTTTTTT	CASSYSPENTGELFF
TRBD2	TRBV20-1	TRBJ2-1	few	TGCAGTGCTACTAGCGGGGGGGCGTCCTACAATGAGCAGTTCTTC	CSATSGGASYNEQFF
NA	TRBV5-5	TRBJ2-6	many	TGTGCCAGCAGCTTGGACATCTCCGGGGCCAACGTCCTGACTTTC	CASSLDISGANVLTF
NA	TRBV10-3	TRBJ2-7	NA	TGTGCCATCAGTGCCAACTCCGGGACTCGGTGCGAGCAGTACTTC	CAISANSGTRCEQYF
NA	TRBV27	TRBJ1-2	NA	TGTGCCAGCAGTTTAGGATCCCAGGGCTTCTATGGCTACACCTTC	CASSLGSQGFYGYTF
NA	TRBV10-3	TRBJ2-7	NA	TGTGCCATCAGTGGAGGCACGCCAAGCTCCTACGAGCAGTACTTC	CAISGGTPSSYEQYF
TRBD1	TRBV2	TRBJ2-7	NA	TGTGCCAGCGCTATGGGGACAGGGCCCTCCTACGAGCAGTACTTC	CASAMGTGPSYEQYF
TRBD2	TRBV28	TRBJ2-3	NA	TGTGCCAGCAGCGGGACTAGCGGGGGGAACGCGCAGTATTTT	CASSGTSGGNAQYF
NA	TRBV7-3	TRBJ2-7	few	TGTGCCAGCAGCTTATTACCTCTGGTCGAGCAGTACTTC	CASSLLPLVEQYF
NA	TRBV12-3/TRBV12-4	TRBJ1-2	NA	TGTGCCAGACAGGGAACTGGCTACACCTTC	CARQGTGYTF
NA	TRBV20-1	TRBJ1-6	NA	TGCAGTGCTAGGGCCTTTGACCTTGGCCGCTCCGATTCACCCCTCCACTTT	CSARAFDLGRSDSPLHF
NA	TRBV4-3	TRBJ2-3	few	TGCGCCAGCAGCCCGGCCGCGTGGCATACGCAGTATTTT	CASSPAAWHTQYF
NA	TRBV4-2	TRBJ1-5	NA	TGTGCCAGCAGCCAGATCGGGGGACGAAGCAATCAGCCCCAGCATTTT	CASSQIGGRSNQPQHF
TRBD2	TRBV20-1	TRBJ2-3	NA	TGCAGTGCCCTGGGACTAGCGGGGGGGCCATCAGATACGCAGTATTTT	CSALGLAGGPSDTQYF
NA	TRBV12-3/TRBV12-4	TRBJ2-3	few	TGTGCCAGCGGGGGGGCTCGAGCAGATACGCAGTATTTT	CASGGARADTQYF
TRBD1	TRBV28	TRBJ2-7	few	TGTGCCAGCAGGATACAGGGGAACTCCTACGAGCAGTACTTC	CASRIQGNSYEQYF
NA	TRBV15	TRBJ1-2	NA	TGTGCCACCAGCAGAGTAGTGAGGGCGAACTATGGCTACACCTTC	CATSRVVRANYGYTF
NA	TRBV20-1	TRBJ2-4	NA	TGCAGTGCTAGGCGGCAGACATTAGCCAAAAACATTCAGTACTTC	CSARRQTLAKNIQYF
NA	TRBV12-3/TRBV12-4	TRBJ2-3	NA	TGTGCCAGCAGTTTAGTATCCCTAGCGAGTAGCACAGATACGCAGTATTTT	CASSLVSLASSTDTQYF
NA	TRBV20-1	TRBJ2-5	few	TGCAGTGCTAGAACACCGCAGGGCTGGGAGACCCAGTACTTC	CSARTPQGWETQYF
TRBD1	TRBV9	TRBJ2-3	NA	TGTGCCAGCAGCGTAGGACAGGGTGTAAGCACAGATACGCAGTATTTT	CASSVGQGVSTDTQYF
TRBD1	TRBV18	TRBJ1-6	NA	TGTGCCAGCTCACGACAGGGGACGGATTCACCCCTCCACTTT	CASSRQGTDSPLHF
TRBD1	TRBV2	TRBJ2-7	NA	TGTGCCAGCAGTGGCGACAGGGTCCCCTCCGAGCAGTACTTC	CASSGDRVPSEQYF
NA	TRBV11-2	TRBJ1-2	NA	TGTGCCAGCAGCCGCCGGCGGGGTTTCGACTATGGCTACACCTTC	CASSRRRGFDYGYTF
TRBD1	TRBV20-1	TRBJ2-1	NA	TGCAGTGCTAGACACAGGGGGAGCTCCTACAATGAGCAGTTCTTC	CSARHRGSSYNEQFF
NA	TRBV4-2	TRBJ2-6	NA	TGTGCCAGCAGCCGGGGAGACCCGAGCTCTGGGGCCAACGTCCTGACTTTC	CASSRGDPSSGANVLTF
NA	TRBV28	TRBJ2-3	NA	TGTGCCAGCAGTTTAAGAGTCCATCCGCAGTATTTT	CASSLRVHPQYF
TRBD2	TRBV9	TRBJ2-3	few	TGTGCCAGCAGCAACCTAGCGGGGGTCACAGATACGCAGTATTTT	CASSNLAGVTDTQYF
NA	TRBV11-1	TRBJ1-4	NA	TGTGCCAGCAGCTTAGGTTCGCCGGCAGGACTTAATGAAAAACTGTTTTTT	CASSLGSPAGLNEKLFF